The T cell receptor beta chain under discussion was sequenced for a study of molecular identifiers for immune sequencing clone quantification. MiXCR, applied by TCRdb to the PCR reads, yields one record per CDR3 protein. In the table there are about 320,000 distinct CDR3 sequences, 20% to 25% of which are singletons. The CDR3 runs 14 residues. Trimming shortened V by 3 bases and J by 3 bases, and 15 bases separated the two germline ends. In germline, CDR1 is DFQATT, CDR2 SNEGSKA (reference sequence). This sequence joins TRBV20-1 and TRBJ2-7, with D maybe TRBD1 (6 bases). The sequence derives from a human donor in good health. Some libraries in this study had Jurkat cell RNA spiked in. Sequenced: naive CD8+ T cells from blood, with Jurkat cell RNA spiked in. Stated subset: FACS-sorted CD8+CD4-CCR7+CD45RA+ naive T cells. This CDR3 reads CSASPRDIIYEQYF. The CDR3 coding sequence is TGCAGTGCTAGCCCCCGGGACATTATCTACGAGCAGTACTTC.